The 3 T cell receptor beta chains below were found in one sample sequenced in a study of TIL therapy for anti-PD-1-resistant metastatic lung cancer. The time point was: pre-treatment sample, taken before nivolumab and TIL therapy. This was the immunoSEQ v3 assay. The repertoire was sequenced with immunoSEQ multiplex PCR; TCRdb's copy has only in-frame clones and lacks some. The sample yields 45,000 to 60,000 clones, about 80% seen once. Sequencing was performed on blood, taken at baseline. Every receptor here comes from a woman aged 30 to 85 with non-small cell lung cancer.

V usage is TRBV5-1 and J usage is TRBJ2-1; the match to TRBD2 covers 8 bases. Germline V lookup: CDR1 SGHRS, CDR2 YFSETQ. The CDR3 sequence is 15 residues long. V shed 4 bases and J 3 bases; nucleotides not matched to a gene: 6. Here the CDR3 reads CASSDGLAVYNEQFF. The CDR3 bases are TGCGCCAGCAGCGACGGACTAGCAGTCTACAATGAGCAGTTCTTC.

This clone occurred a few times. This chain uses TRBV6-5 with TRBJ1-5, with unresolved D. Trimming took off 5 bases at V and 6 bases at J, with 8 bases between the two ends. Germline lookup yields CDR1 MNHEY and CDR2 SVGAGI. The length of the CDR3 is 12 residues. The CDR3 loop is CASSPPGQPQHF. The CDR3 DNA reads TGTGCCAGCAGTCCCCCGGGTCAGCCCCAGCATTTT.

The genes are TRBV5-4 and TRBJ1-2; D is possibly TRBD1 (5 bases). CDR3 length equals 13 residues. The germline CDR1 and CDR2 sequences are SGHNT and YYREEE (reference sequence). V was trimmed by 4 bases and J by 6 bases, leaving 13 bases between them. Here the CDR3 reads CASSPKGADGYTF. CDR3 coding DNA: TGTGCCAGCAGCCCCAAAGGGGCGGATGGCTACACCTTC.